Below, 25 T cell receptor beta chains from the same sample are listed, as sequenced in a study of T cells in Graves' hyperthyroidism and ophthalmopathy. Amplification of TCR beta CDR3 regions was performed using RNA transcripts as template. Primed by the HTBI set, a first-round RT-PCR was run on the TCR CDR3. One entry per CDR3 protein, called by TCRdb with MiXCR from the multiplex PCR reads. Among hundreds of thousands of distinct CDR3 sequences listed, about 20% were seen once. Specimen: blood. These receptors were collected from a man aged 25 to 45 with Graves' ophthalmopathy.

This sequence joins TRBV20-1 and TRBJ2-7; D may be TRBD1 (6 bases). The CDR3 is 14 amino acids. Per the germline V gene, CDR1 is DFQATT and CDR2 is SNEGSKA (reference sequence). V lost 0 bases and J lost 3, with 12 bases in between. The chain's CDR3 is CSARDLQGFYEQYF. DNA of the CDR3: TGCAGTGCTAGAGATCTACAGGGTTTCTACGAGCAGTACTTC.

Concerning this clonotype itself: One end of the junction is discordant with germline, which a read error may explain. The chain recombines TRBV10-1 with TRBJ1-1; D is undetermined. There are 12 residues in the CDR3. Germline assignment: CDR1 WNHNN and CDR2 SYGVQD (reference sequence). For the CDR3, the DNA is TGCGCCAGCAGACGTCGGGAGACTGAAACTTTCTTT. This sequence encodes CASRRRETETFF.

In its sample, this clonotype was seen a few times. V and J are TRBV6-1 and TRBJ2-2, with D hard to call. The CDR3 spans 13 residues. Per germline, CDR1 MNHNS and CDR2 SASEGT. Trimming left V 6 bases short and J 4 bases short, with 9 bases between. The CDR3: CASRGSATGELFF. CDR3 in DNA: TGTGCCAGCAGGGGATCCGCCACCGGGGAGCTGTTTTTT.

The rearrangement links TRBV15 to TRBJ2-2; no firm D call. The length of the CDR3 is 12 residues. V was pared by 2 bases and J by 2 bases, with 0 bases between. The germline CDR1 and CDR2 sequences are LNHNV and YYDKDF (reference sequence). The CDR3 is CATSRNTGELFF. CDR3 bases: TGTGCCACCAGCAGAAACACCGGGGAGCTGTTTTTT.

The CDR3 DNA reads TGTGCCAGCAGTGCTTTACAGGGAGGGACAGATACGCAGTATTTT. Its protein product is CASSALQGGTDTQYF. The chain uses TRBV6-1 and TRBJ2-3; possible D gene TRBD2, 7 bases. The CDR3 consists of 15 residues. V lost 4 bases to trimming and J lost 3 bases, with 14 bases between them. Per germline, CDR1 MNHNS and CDR2 SASEGT.

This clonotype was seen a few times. The chain couples TRBV12-3 or TRBV12-4 to TRBJ1-5, with D uncertain. CDR3 length equals 12 residues. With 6 bases removed from V and 7 bases from J, the gap between germline ends came to 10 bases. CDR3 nucleotides: TGTGCCAGCAGACAGAGGGAGCAGCCCCAGCATTTT. Translated: CASRQREQPQHF.

The gene calls are TRBV5-5 and TRBJ1-2, with 9 nucleotides matching TRBD1. The germline gives CDR1 SGHKS, CDR2 YYEKEE (reference sequence). The CDR3 spans 14 residues. The J segment lost 4 bases and the V segment lost 3 bases, leaving 4 bases of the junction unmatched. Here the CDR3 DNA reads TGTGCCAGCAGCTCTAAACAGGGGGCCTATGGCTACACCTTC. Translated: CASSSKQGAYGYTF. The full variable domain, with the rest looked up from reference TRBV5-5 and TRBJ1-2, is DAGVTQSPTHLIKTRGQQVTLRCSPISGHKSVSWYQQVLGQGPQFIFQYYEKEERGRGNFPDRFSARQFPNYSSELNVNALLLGDSALYLCASSSKQGAYGYTFGSGTRLTVV.

This clonotype was found a few times. The gene calls are TRBV29-1 and TRBJ1-1; D call uncertain. The V gene's germline CDR1 is SQVTM and CDR2 ANQGSEA. The CDR3 consists of 13 residues. V lost 5 bases, J lost 4 bases, and 14 bases lay in between. Here the CDR3 reads CSVSSHGSTEAFF. The CDR3 region has the DNA TGCAGCGTTTCATCCCATGGCTCCACTGAAGCTTTCTTT.

This chain joins TRBV10-2 and TRBJ2-2; perhaps D is TRBD1 or TRBD2 (5 bases each). This CDR3 contains 15 residues. Germline V CDR1 and CDR2: WSHSY, SAAADI. Trimming took 4 bases from V and 0 from J, leaving 9 bases between them. The CDR3 coding sequence is TGCGCCAGCAGTGGGCTGGGGGCGAACACCGGGGAGCTGTTTTTT. Amino acids: CASSGLGANTGELFF.

This clonotype has only a few counts. The chain has TRBV11-3 and TRBJ2-7; unclear D gene. Trimming took 4 bases from V and 4 from J, leaving 11 bases between them. CDR3 length equals 13 residues. Per germline, CDR1 SGHNT and CDR2 YENEEA. The CDR3: CASSSGEVYEQYF. As DNA, the CDR3 is TGTGCCAGCAGCTCCGGAGAGGTGTACGAGCAGTACTTC.

This clonotype was counted between two and nine times. J is TRBJ1-1 and V is TRBV6-1; D uncertain. The V and J ends lost 8 bases and 6 bases respectively, with 10 bases between them. Germline V CDR1 and CDR2: MNHNS, SASEGT. This CDR3 spans 11 amino acids. Here the CDR3 DNA reads TGTGCCAGCTCGCGGGTCTCTGAAGCTTTCTTT. Translation gives CASSRVSEAFF.

The V call is TRBV18, the J call TRBJ2-7, with D tentatively TRBD2 (6 bases). Germline-derived CDR1 and CDR2 are KGHSH and LQKENI. The V gene lost 6 bases and the J gene lost 2 bases, with 14 bases spanning the gap. CDR3 length: 14 residues. DNA of the CDR3: TGTGCCAGCTCGCGGGACCCAGGAACCTACGAGCAGTACTTC. As protein: CASSRDPGTYEQYF.

The chain links TRBV7-3 to TRBJ2-7, with D tentatively TRBD2 (6 bases). This CDR3 is built from 14 residues. From germline, CDR1 is SGHTA and CDR2 FQGTGA. V lost 5 bases and J lost 9, with 20 bases in between. CDR3 loop: CASSTGLSADGQYF. The DNA for the CDR3 is TGTGCCAGCAGCACTGGACTATCGGCCGACGGGCAGTACTTC.

There are a few counts of this clonotype. This chain links TRBV24-1 with TRBJ2-2; 13 bases map to TRBD2. CDR1 and CDR2 (germline): KGHDR, SFDVKD. This CDR3 spans 19 amino acids. The V gene end was trimmed by 3 bases and the J gene end by 3 bases; junction bases not matched to a gene: 9. CDR3 coding DNA: TGTGCCACCAGTGATGCCGGACTAGCGGGAGCTACGCACACCGGGGAGCTGTTTTTT. Translated: CATSDAGLAGATHTGELFF.

This clonotype has only a few counts. CDR3 DNA: TGTGCCAGCAGAAAGGCTGGTGATTATGGTACTGAAGCTTTCTTT. Residues: CASRKAGDYGTEAFF. The genes are TRBV4-2 and TRBJ1-1, with D hard to call. There are 15 residues in the CDR3. Germline V gene sequence: CDR1 LGHNA, CDR2 YNFKEQ. The V and J ends lost 6 bases and 5 bases respectively, with 19 bases between them.

The chain couples TRBV6-1 to TRBJ1-1, with D possibly being TRBD1 (6 bases). V lost 6 bases and J lost 3, with 17 bases in between. This CDR3 spans 15 amino acids. Germline V CDR1 and CDR2: MNHNS, SASEGT. The CDR3: CASSPSPTGYTEAFF. CDR3 bases: TGTGCCAGCAGCCCCTCCCCGACAGGTTACACTGAAGCTTTCTTT.

The chain carries TRBV10-3 and TRBJ2-1; 9 nucleotides agree with TRBD2. Looked up from germline, CDR1 is ENHRY and CDR2 is SYGVKD. After removal of 3 bases from V and 4 bases from J, the junction contained 4 bases not matched to a gene. The CDR3 sequence is 15 residues long. The CDR3, as DNA: TGTGCCATCAGTGAAGGGACTAGCCCTTACAATGAGCAGTTCTTC. Translated: CAISEGTSPYNEQFF.

This clonotype was recorded many times. The chain links TRBV9 to TRBJ2-5; 13 bases match TRBD2. In germline, CDR1 is SGDLS, CDR2 YYNGEE. The CDR3 covers 17 residues. V dropped 4 bases and J dropped 1; count of bases not matched to a gene: 7. CDR3 nucleotide sequence: TGTGCCAGCAGCCCCGGAAGACTAGCGGGAGGCCAAGAGACCCAGTACTTC. Translating it yields CASSPGRLAGGQETQYF.

CDR3 coding DNA: TGTGCCAGCAGCGTTCTGGGCGGGGAGCTGTTTTTT. As protein: CASSVLGGELFF. This chain joins TRBV9 and TRBJ2-2, with D unresolved. The V gene lost 2 bases and the J gene lost 7 bases, with 6 bases spanning the gap. In germline, CDR1 is SGDLS, CDR2 YYNGEE. The CDR3 spans 12 residues.

V gene TRBV5-1 combines with J gene TRBJ2-2; D may be TRBD2 (5 bases). The germline V and J ends were trimmed by 0 bases and 0 bases, with 9 bases remaining between them. The CDR3 consists of 16 residues. Germline values: CDR1 SGHRS, CDR2 YFSETQ. CDR3 DNA: TGCGCCAGCAGCTTGGGGCGGGTATCGAACACCGGGGAGCTGTTTTTT. It codes for CASSLGRVSNTGELFF.

The chain couples TRBV7-6 to TRBJ2-2; D gene unclear. Deletions cut 6 bases from V and 5 bases from J, with 19 bases between. The CDR3 totals 16 residues. The germline gives CDR1 SGHVS, CDR2 FNYEAQ. The CDR3 loop reads CASRPTGLQATGELFF. The CDR3, as DNA: TGTGCCAGCAGGCCCACCGGGTTACAAGCAACCGGGGAGCTGTTTTTT.

A few counts support this clonotype. V is TRBV5-1 and J is TRBJ2-3, with D possibly TRBD1 on 8 matching bases. V was clipped by 5 bases and J by 6 bases, with 22 bases between them. From germline, CDR1 is SGHRS and CDR2 YFSETQ. The CDR3 spans 16 residues. As DNA, the CDR3 is TGCGCCAGCAGTTTACCGACAGGGGCGCGGGGGGATACGCAGTATTTT. Residues: CASSLPTGARGDTQYF.

The CDR3 bases are TGTGCCAGCAGCGTAGAACCCCGTTCCACAGATACGCAGTATTTT. This sequence encodes CASSVEPRSTDTQYF. The chain carries TRBV9 and TRBJ2-3; D is undetermined. The length of the CDR3 is 15 residues. V was cut by 0 bases and J by 2 bases, with 10 bases left in between. Germline loops: CDR1 SGDLS, CDR2 YYNGEE.

This clonotype has a handful of counts. The chain is built from TRBV24-1 and TRBJ1-2; 9 positions agree with TRBD1. This CDR3 spans 17 amino acids. Germline V lookup: CDR1 KGHDR, CDR2 SFDVKD. V lost 4 bases to trimming and J lost 2 bases; unmatched junction nucleotides: 10. The CDR3 DNA reads as TGTGCCACCAGTGACCCTAATCCCGGACAGGGGAACTATGGCTACACCTTC. This gives the protein CATSDPNPGQGNYGYTF.

The chain employs TRBV28 and TRBJ1-1, with unresolved D. Between the trimmed V and J ends, which lost 2 bases and 11 bases, there was a span of 15 bases. The CDR3 extends over 13 amino acids. Germline CDR1 reads MDHEN; CDR2 reads SYDVKM. CDR3 nucleotides: TGTGCCAGCAGTTTAGGCAGCTCACTGGGCGCTTTCTTT. Translated: CASSLGSSLGAFF.